The present T cell receptor beta chain was sequenced within a study of blood T cell repertoires in COVID-19 (TCRdb year 2020). Regarding the complete study: Samples covering the acute and convalescent phases of COVID-19 were provided by collaborators in the United States, Italy and Spain. Deeply sampled blood TCRbeta repertoires from subjects exposed to, actively infected with, or recovered from COVID-19 were included in the dataset. Nearly every sample came with metadata listing a de-identified subject ID, COVID-19 status, age in years and sex. The repertoires were released in a freely available public database meant as a resource for research on the immune response to SARS-CoV-2. Samples came from the ongoing ImmuneRACE study (first 160 participants) plus 1,254 subjects from 6 global collaborators. Where HLA class I and class II types were available, the types were taken from metadata supplied by the sample provider, not from assay-based typing. The prospective study material was composed of cDNA or gDNA derived from T cells, B-cell-depleted T cells, or PBMCs. Findings and caveats that apply to the study as a whole: Clinical and demographic metadata were provided uncurated, with the amount varying by source and participant.

The immunoSEQ Assay, a bias-controlled multiplex PCR, was used to amplify TCRbeta CDR3 regions from genomic DNA. The study's processing was this. Nucleated cell counts per sample were estimated from amplification of reference gene primers within the assay. To quantify the absolute abundance of each unique TCRbeta CDR3 rearrangement, sequence reads were collapsed and filtered. Productive Simpson clonality was computed per sample as the square root of Simpson's diversity index over productive rearrangements. Imported from immuneACCESS, the table was reduced by TCRdb to in-frame sequences with V and J called. These copies leave out some clones; in studies compared against another copy, an unresolved V gene accounts for under half, and the cause of the remainder is not known. The DNA gave D and trimming, while V, J and clone size come from that table. The sample yields about 220,000 clones; more than 70% were counted once. The biggest ten clones account for less than 4% of the sample.

This clone was recorded once. This clone's antigen is unknown. No much larger clone exists at a distance of one base, and base qualities are not known. Whole blood was collected in K2EDTA tubes by collaborating institutions according to the institutions' own protocols. For TCRbeta analysis, collaborators shipped samples in one of three forms: frozen whole blood, isolated PBMCs, or DNA extracted from either of those sample types. This TCR was sampled from an elderly woman with acute or convalescent COVID-19. Sequenced: peripheral blood.

The sequence in DNA is TGTGCCAGCAGTGGGCCCACAGGGACGGGGTTCTTT. Its product reads: CASSGPTGTGFF. The V and J segments used are TRBV28 and TRBJ1-1; matching of 6 bases hints at TRBD1 as the D gene. The CDR3 has 12 amino acids, counting the end cysteine and phenylalanine. Only the CDR3 DNA stays, 36 bases, in frame from base 1. The germline ends are 18 bases apart after V is trimmed by 5 bases and J by 14 bases. The germline V gene encodes CDR1 MDHEN and CDR2 SYDVKM.